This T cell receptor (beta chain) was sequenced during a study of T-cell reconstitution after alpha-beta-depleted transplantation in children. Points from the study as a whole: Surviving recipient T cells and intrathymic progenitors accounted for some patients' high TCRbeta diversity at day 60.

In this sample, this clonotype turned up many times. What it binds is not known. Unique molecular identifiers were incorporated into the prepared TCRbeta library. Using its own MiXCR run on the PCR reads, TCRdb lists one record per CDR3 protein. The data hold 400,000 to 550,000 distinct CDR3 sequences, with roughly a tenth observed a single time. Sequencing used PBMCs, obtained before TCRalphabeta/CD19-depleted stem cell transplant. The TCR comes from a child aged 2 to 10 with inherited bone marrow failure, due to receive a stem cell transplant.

The CDR3 nucleotides read TGCGCCAGCAGCGCCTTAGGACACCTCCAAGAGACCCAGTACTTC. Amino acids: CASSALGHLQETQYF. The rearrangement links TRBV5-1 to TRBJ2-5; D may be TRBD1 (5 bases). This CDR3 spans 15 amino acids. Per the germline V gene, CDR1 is SGHRS and CDR2 is YFSETQ. V was shortened by 4 bases and J by 1 base, with 14 bases between the two germline ends.